This T cell receptor beta chain was captured by sequencing in a study of shared clonotypes between healthy human individuals. Regarding the study as a whole: The small donor group covered limited genetic and exposure diversity. The researchers took only blood, and tissue repertoires probably look different.

Comment on this clone: Antigen unknown.

Germline V CDR1 and CDR2: SGHRS, YFSETQ. V gave up 4 bases and J gave up 7 bases, with 6 bases separating them. CDR3 length: 11 amino acids. Replicate PCRs for sorted subsets used about 200 ng DNA; this equaled some 30,000 T cell genomes. The data were produced by immunoSEQ multiplex PCR, yet TCRdb's version contains in-frame clones alone and is incomplete. Counted here are some 1,900,000 clones, less than 95% occurring once; the ten biggest clones make up 0.95% to 1.5%. CD45RO-negative, CCR7-positively selected cells formed the naive CD8 fraction, excluding terminally differentiated effector memory CD45RA+ cells.

Material: naive CD8+ T cells sorted from blood. This clonotype was sampled from a man younger than 35 in good health. The chain couples TRBV5-1 to TRBJ2-1; possible D gene TRBD1, 5 bases. CDR3 protein: CASSRGNEQFF. The CDR3 DNA reads TGCGCCAGCAGCAGGGGAAATGAGCAGTTCTTC.